This TCR beta chain comes out of a study of cytomegalovirus exposure and HLA in healthy donors. The CDR3 loop spans 12 amino acids. V dropped 4 bases and J dropped 4 bases, with 8 bases sitting between them. Germline V gives CDR1 SGDLS, CDR2 YYNGEE. The PCR made use of 60 Vbeta and 13 Jbeta primers. The assay was immunoSEQ multiplex PCR, and TCRdb's table has in-frame clones only and misses some. The sample contains some 140,000 clones, approximately 79% of which appear only once. The sample consisted of PBMCs. J is TRBJ1-2 and V is TRBV9; the D gene is possibly TRBD1 (6 bases). The receptor was derived from a woman aged 45 to 65 in good health and CMV-seropositive. CDR3 sequence: CASSQDSYGYTF. The CDR3 DNA sequence: TGTGCCAGCAGCCAGGACAGCTATGGCTACACCTTC.